A selection of T cell receptor beta chains follows, all from one sample in a study of molecular identifiers for immune sequencing clone quantification. TCRdb re-derived calls from the PCR reads in MiXCR, one entry per CDR3 protein. The sample holds 97,000 or so distinct CDR3 sequences, less than 25% seen once. Source material: naive CD8+ T cells from blood, with Jurkat cell RNA spiked in. The receptor set was obtained from a human donor in good health. Some libraries in this study had Jurkat cell RNA spiked in. CDR3s include the opening cysteine and the closing phenylalanine or tryptophan. The order of the fields is clone size, D gene, J gene, V gene, CDR3 protein, CDR3 DNA. D genes are given only for firm matches. Size tells how often a clone was seen (once, few, many) or the class of an expanded clone, and some rows leave it out.

>many|-|TRBJ2-7|TRBV12-3/TRBV12-4
CASSPGAGLLYEQYF
TGTGCCAGCAGCCCAGGAGCGGGTTTGCTCTACGAGCAGTACTTC
>many|-|TRBJ1-1|TRBV6-2/TRBV6-3
CASSLSTGGTEAFF
TGTGCCAGCAGTTTATCCACAGGAGGAACTGAAGCTTTCTTT
>many|-|TRBJ2-7|TRBV7-2
CASSPAGFEQYF
TGTGCCAGCAGCCCCGCCGGATTTGAGCAGTACTTC
>many|-|TRBJ2-5|TRBV11-2
CASSRRGEETQYF
TGTGCCAGCAGTCGGCGTGGGGAAGAGACCCAGTACTTC
>few|-|TRBJ1-1|TRBV6-5
CASSSQGPAAFF
TGTGCCAGCAGTTCCCAAGGGCCCGCAGCTTTCTTT
>many|TRBD2|TRBJ2-3|TRBV6-2/TRBV6-3
CASSYPPGLAGGSTDTQYF
TGTGCCAGCAGTTACCCTCCCGGACTAGCGGGGGGGAGCACAGATACGCAGTATTTT
>-|TRBD1|TRBJ2-3|TRBV5-1
CASKQGVTDTQYF
TGCGCCAGCAAACAGGGGGTCACAGATACGCAGTATTTT
>few|-|TRBJ1-1|TRBV6-5
CASSHGGAGGITEAFF
TGTGCCAGCAGCCACGGGGGGGCGGGAGGGATCACTGAAGCTTTCTTT
>-|TRBD1|TRBJ2-5|TRBV5-3
CASSWSPGTAYQETRYF
TGTGCCAGCAGCTGGAGCCCCGGGACAGCCTACCAAGAGACCCGGTACTTC
>many|-|TRBJ1-5|TRBV20-1
CSASGVGAGGNQPQHF
TGCAGTGCTTCCGGGGTGGGTGCCGGAGGCAATCAGCCCCAGCATTTT
>-|-|TRBJ2-7|TRBV4-3
CASSQEPDSYYEQYF
TGCGCCAGCAGCCAAGAACCGGACAGTTACTACGAGCAGTACTTC
>many|-|TRBJ1-4|TRBV7-8
CASSLTGTGVFF
TGTGCCAGCAGCTTAACGGGAACGGGAGTATTTTTT
>many|-|TRBJ1-1|TRBV12-5
CASAVNTEAFF
TGTGCTAGTGCCGTGAACACTGAAGCTTTCTTT
>many|-|TRBJ2-2|TRBV4-3
CASSQEGFITGELFF
TGCGCCAGCAGCCAAGAGGGGTTTATTACCGGGGAGCTGTTTTTT
>many|TRBD1|TRBJ1-4|TRBV4-3
CASSQDPTGGAGEKLFF
TGCGCCAGCAGCCAAGATCCTACAGGGGGCGCGGGCGAAAAACTGTTTTTT
>many|TRBD2|TRBJ2-7|TRBV3-1
CASSPQRGPTYEQYF
TGTGCCAGCAGCCCCCAGCGGGGGCCTACCTACGAGCAGTACTTC
>many|-|TRBJ1-4|TRBV29-1
CSVWGADEKLFF
TGCAGCGTTTGGGGAGCGGATGAAAAACTGTTTTTT
>-|TRBD1|TRBJ2-1|TRBV5-8
CASSSRGSSYNEQFF
TGTGCCAGCAGCTCCAGGGGGAGCTCCTACAATGAGCAGTTCTTC
>many|-|TRBJ1-2|TRBV4-3
CASSPSEAQGGYGYTF
TGCGCCAGCAGCCCATCGGAGGCCCAAGGAGGCTATGGCTACACCTTC
>-|-|TRBJ1-1|TRBV12-3/TRBV12-4
CASRALGNTEAFF
TGTGCCAGCAGAGCTTTGGGGAACACTGAAGCTTTCTTT
>many|-|TRBJ1-4|TRBV7-8
CASSHRTAWDEKLFF
TGTGCCAGCAGCCATCGGACAGCTTGGGATGAAAAACTGTTTTTT
>many|-|TRBJ2-2|TRBV12-3/TRBV12-4
CASTEEGGELFF
TGTGCCAGCACCGAGGAGGGCGGGGAGCTGTTTTTT
>many|-|TRBJ2-1|TRBV27
CASSLSIGGAYNEQFF
TGTGCCAGCAGTTTATCGATAGGGGGGGCCTACAATGAGCAGTTCTTC
>many|-|TRBJ2-7|TRBV13
CASSLGTGRHHEQYF
TGTGCCAGCAGCTTAGGGACGGGACGGCACCACGAGCAGTACTTC
>-|TRBD2|TRBJ2-7|TRBV6-2/TRBV6-3
CASSQRLAGWGDEQYF
TGTGCCAGCAGCCAAAGACTAGCGGGATGGGGCGACGAGCAGTACTTC
>-|TRBD1|TRBJ2-4|TRBV19
CARTTGTDEVPAKNIQYF
TGTGCCAGAACTACCGGGACAGATGAAGTCCCAGCCAAAAACATTCAGTACTTC
>many|TRBD2|TRBJ2-7|TRBV7-2
CASSLELAGYYEQYF
TGTGCCAGCAGCTTAGAACTAGCGGGGTACTACGAGCAGTACTTC
>-|-|TRBJ2-2|TRBV11-3
CASSLGLGLEELFF
TGTGCCAGCAGCTTAGGCTTGGGACTTGAAGAGCTGTTTTTT
>many|TRBD2|TRBJ2-7|TRBV9
CASSLSGAPYEQYF
TGTGCCAGCAGCTTGAGCGGGGCCCCCTACGAGCAGTACTTC
>few|-|TRBJ1-3|TRBV19
CASEYGGSGNTIYF
TGTGCCAGCGAATACGGCGGCTCTGGAAACACCATATATTTT
>many|-|TRBJ2-5|TRBV28
CASSLTRQETQYF
TGTGCCAGCAGTTTAACTAGACAAGAGACCCAGTACTTC
>many|TRBD1|TRBJ2-7|TRBV7-9
CASSTIPGTVLYEQYF
TGTGCCAGCAGCACCATACCCGGGACAGTCCTCTACGAGCAGTACTTC
>many|-|TRBJ1-2|TRBV6-1
CASSEVPGLTEGYTF
TGTGCCAGCAGTGAGGTTCCGGGTCTCACGGAAGGCTACACCTTC